The subject of this entry is one T cell receptor (beta chain). Its matching antigen is unknown. These data are taken from a study of beta chain features in type 1 diabetes. CDR1 is SGHDT, CDR2 YYEEEE, per germline. This CDR3 is built from 14 residues. The V end was cut by 0 bases, the J end by 5 bases, with 11 bases between. cDNA synthesis used the whole RNA isolate, giving expressed TCRB sequences. The assay was immunoSEQ multiplex PCR, and TCRdb's table has in-frame clones only and misses some. The table has roughly 730,000 clones, around 15% seen once; the top ten hold 0.022%. Study-level results: Moderate but significant shortening of TCRB CDR3s was recorded in all four CD4+ subsets from Type 1 diabetes patients. When cDNA is sequenced, cells with high TCR expression could be over-represented.

This chain links TRBV5-6 with TRBJ1-1; D is unclear. This receptor was taken from a man aged 18 to 30 with type 1 diabetes. Sequenced input: naive CD4+ T cells from blood. As DNA, the CDR3 is TGTGCCAGCAGCTTGGAGAGCCCCCGGACTGAAGCTTTCTTT. As protein: CASSLESPRTEAFF.